These 30 T cell receptor beta chains were all obtained from the same sample, sequenced in a study of shared clonotypes between healthy human individuals. CD45RO-negative, CCR7-selected cells formed the naive CD8 fraction, which excluded terminally differentiated effector memory CD45RA+ cells. Profiled with immunoSEQ multiplex PCR; TCRdb holds only in-frame clones, not every one. Of roughly 2,000,000 clones in the sample, approximately 94% were seen once. What was sequenced was naive CD8+ T cells sorted from blood. The receptors originated from a man between 18 and 29 years old in good health.

The chain has TRBV28 and TRBJ2-7; D is uncertain. V lost 8 bases and J lost 3, with 5 bases in between. The CDR3 is made up of 10 amino acids. Germline V gene sequence: CDR1 MDHEN, CDR2 SYDVKM. CDR3 sequence reads: CASASYEQYF. CDR3 coding DNA: TGTGCCAGCGCGAGCTACGAGCAGTACTTC.

The CDR3 protein is CASGLDASWNEQFF. As DNA, the CDR3 is TGTGCTAGTGGTTTAGACGCGTCTTGGAATGAGCAGTTCTTC. The rearrangement joins TRBV12-5 to TRBJ2-1, with D unclear. This CDR3 is 14 amino acids long. Trimming took 3 bases from V and 7 from J, leaving 13 bases between them. The germline gives CDR1 LGHNT, CDR2 FRNRAP.

The V and J genes are TRBV19 and TRBJ2-7, with D unresolved. With 3 bases removed from V and 3 bases from J, the gap between germline ends came to 9 bases. CDR1 and CDR2 from the germline V gene are LNHDA and SQIVND (reference sequence). This CDR3 contains 13 residues. In nucleotides, the CDR3 is TGTGCCAGTAGTATTGGGCATCACTACGAGCAGTACTTC. Translation gives CASSIGHHYEQYF.

The V and J genes are TRBV5-1 and TRBJ2-2; D gene uncertain. Germline V CDR1 and CDR2: SGHRS, YFSETQ. The CDR3 length is 15 residues. Trimming removed 2 bases from V and 2 bases from J, with 10 bases in between. CDR3: CASSFRHENTGELFF. CDR3 nucleotides: TGCGCCAGCAGCTTTCGTCACGAAAACACCGGGGAGCTGTTTTTT. The full variable domain, completed using reference TRBV5-1 and TRBJ2-2, is KAGVTQTPRYLIKTRGQQVTLSCSPISGHRSVSWYQQTPGQGLQFLFEYFSETQRNKGNFPGRFSGRQFSNSRSEMNVSTLELGDSALYLCASSFRHENTGELFFGEGSRLTVL.

The V call is TRBV6-5, the J call TRBJ1-1; D is undetermined. Germline CDR1 is MNHEY and CDR2 is SVGAGI. The CDR3 extends over 13 amino acids. The V end was cut by 5 bases, the J end by 0 bases, with 7 bases between. The CDR3 region has the DNA TGTGCCAGCAGTCCCTACGTGAACACTGAAGCTTTCTTT. This codes for CASSPYVNTEAFF.

CDR3 protein: CASSSGQGARTEAFF. As DNA, the CDR3 is TGTGCCAGCAGCTCCGGACAGGGGGCGCGGACTGAAGCTTTCTTT. The gene calls are TRBV11-2 and TRBJ1-1; 11 bases are a match to TRBD1. This CDR3 spans 15 amino acids. CDR1 SGHAT and CDR2 FQNNGV come from the germline V gene. V gave up 4 bases and J gave up 5 bases; unmatched junction bases: 6. Based on the CDR3 plus reference TRBV11-2 and TRBJ1-1, the full variable domain is EAGVAQSPRYKIIEKRQSVAFWCNPISGHATLYWYQQILGQGPKLLIQFQNNGVVDDSQLPKDRFSAERLKGVDSTLKIQPAKLEDSAVYLCASSSGQGARTEAFFGQGTRLTVV.

CDR3 nucleotides: TGTGCCAGCAGGACGGCAGGGGGCGATGAAAAACTGTTTTTT. Residues: CASRTAGGDEKLFF. The J gene is TRBJ1-4, the V gene TRBV5-4; 8 positions match TRBD1. V dropped 5 bases and J dropped 6; count of bases not matched to a gene: 6. Germline CDR1 SGHNT, CDR2 YYREEE (reference sequence). The CDR3 is 14 residues long.

The V call is TRBV7-9, the J call TRBJ2-7; D not resolved. This CDR3 region has 13 residues. The germline V gene encodes CDR1 SEHNR and CDR2 FQNEAQ (reference sequence). V was clipped by 2 bases and J by 5 bases, with 10 bases between them. CDR3 sequence: CASSLRSIDEQYF. DNA for the CDR3: TGTGCCAGCAGCTTAAGAAGCATCGACGAGCAGTACTTC.

The gene calls are TRBV11-2 and TRBJ1-5; tentative D call: TRBD1 (6 bases). This CDR3 region has 16 residues. The V end lost 5 bases, the J end lost 0 bases, and 14 bases lay between the germline ends. Germline values: CDR1 SGHAT, CDR2 FQNNGV. The DNA for the CDR3 is TGTGCCAGCAGCCCGACAGGCGTCTATAGCAATCAGCCCCAGCATTTT. Protein product: CASSPTGVYSNQPQHF.

This rearrangement joins TRBV27 to TRBJ2-2; 11 bases are a match to TRBD2. This CDR3 is 16 amino acids long. The J segment lost 3 bases and the V segment lost 5 bases, leaving 5 bases of the junction unmatched. Per germline, CDR1 MNHEY and CDR2 SMNVEV (reference sequence). CDR3 sequence: CASSPQLAGDTGELFF. The CDR3 DNA follows: TGTGCCAGCAGTCCACAACTAGCGGGAGACACCGGGGAGCTGTTTTTT.

The table lists this clone with a count of one. The rearrangement uses TRBV5-6 and TRBJ2-7; D possibly uses TRBD1 or TRBD2 (5 bases each). V lost 2 bases and J lost 8, with 20 bases in between. Germline loops: CDR1 SGHDT, CDR2 YYEEEE. This CDR3 comprises 15 residues. The CDR3 reads CASSFPTRYEGQQYF. CDR3 nucleotide sequence: TGTGCCAGCAGCTTCCCGACCAGATACGAGGGGCAGCAGTACTTC.

CDR3 residues: CASSQGWADSNQPQHF. CDR3 bases: TGCGCCAGCAGCCAGGGGTGGGCGGATAGCAATCAGCCCCAGCATTTT. The rearrangement uses TRBV4-1 and TRBJ1-5; no reliable D call. The CDR3 is 16 amino acids. Germline CDR1 reads MGHRA; CDR2 reads YSYEKL. The V end lost 3 bases, the J end lost 0 bases, and 12 bases lay between the germline ends.

The chain recombines TRBV7-9 with TRBJ1-1; no clear D gene. This CDR3 is 14 amino acids long. Trimming cost V 1 base and J 6 bases, with 12 bases left between them. Germline V gene lookup returns CDR1 SEHNR and CDR2 FQNEAQ (reference sequence). For the CDR3, the DNA is TGTGCCAGCAGCTTAGTGGAGTCGGCGCCTGAAGCTTTCTTT. Residues: CASSLVESAPEAFF.

About this clone: The identical CDR3 is also encoded by other nucleotide sequences in the sample. The V call is TRBV28, the J call TRBJ2-7; maybe TRBD1 (5 bases). In germline, CDR1 is MDHEN, CDR2 SYDVKM. CDR3 size: 12 residues. With 3 bases removed from V and 5 bases from J, the gap between germline ends came to 8 bases. The CDR3 spells CASSLVGDEQYF. CDR3 DNA: TGTGCCAGCAGTTTGGTAGGGGACGAGCAGTACTTC.

In regard to this clone: This clone may be a read error of a much larger clone one base away. Within the sample, other DNA sequences also encode this same CDR3. Here the CDR3 reads CASSLAIYEQYF. Written as DNA, the CDR3 is TGTGCCAGCAGCTTAGCCATCTACGAGCAGTACTTC. The V gene is TRBV7-8, the J gene TRBJ2-7; D is unclear. Trimming shortened V by 0 bases and J by 3 bases, and 3 bases separated the two germline ends. The CDR3 has 12 residues. The V gene's germline CDR1 is SGHVS and CDR2 FQNEAQ.

The gene calls are TRBV27 and TRBJ2-3; 7 bases are shared with TRBD2. J lost 6 bases, V lost 6 bases, and 18 bases had no gene match. CDR1 is MNHEY and CDR2 is SMNVEV in the germline V gene (reference sequence). This CDR3 comprises 17 residues. The CDR3 DNA reads as TGTGCCAGCAGCTTACTAGCTTGGGCTAGCGGTGTGGATACGCAGTATTTT. Translated, it gives CASSLLAWASGVDTQYF.

As concerns this clone: Other DNA variants within this sample encode the same CDR3. Here the CDR3 reads CASSLGSGEQYF. The CDR3 DNA reads as TGTGCCAGCAGCTTAGGGTCCGGCGAGCAGTACTTC. V is TRBV7-9 and J is TRBJ2-7, with unresolved D. This CDR3 has 12 amino acids. The V gene lost 1 base and the J gene lost 6 bases, with 7 bases spanning the gap. The germline gives CDR1 SEHNR, CDR2 FQNEAQ (reference sequence).

The chain couples TRBV29-1 to TRBJ1-3; no clear D. This CDR3 has 14 residues. The V end lost 7 bases, the J end lost 0 bases, and 13 bases lay between the germline ends. Germline CDR1 reads SQVTM; CDR2 reads ANQGSEA. The DNA of the CDR3 is TGCAGCGCTGAGTGGGAGAACTCTGGAAACACCATATATTTT. Translating it yields CSAEWENSGNTIYF.

The chain recombines TRBV19 with TRBJ1-6, with D maybe TRBD1 (5 bases). The CDR3 runs to 16 residues. Deletions cut 8 bases from V and 1 base from J, with 15 bases between. Germline lookup yields CDR1 LNHDA and CDR2 SQIVND (reference sequence). The CDR3 loop reads CASSIQGESYNSPLHF. The CDR3 bases are TGTGCCAGTTCGATCCAGGGAGAGTCCTATAATTCACCCCTCCACTTT.

The CDR3 sequence: CASSEVDSLKGYTF. CDR3 coding DNA: TGTGCCAGCAGTGAAGTAGACAGCCTAAAAGGCTACACCTTC. The chain carries TRBV2 and TRBJ1-2; perhaps TRBD1 as D (5 bases). V was shortened by 1 base and J by 8 bases, with 14 bases between the two germline ends. The CDR3 runs to 14 residues. CDR1 and CDR2 from the germline V gene are SNHLY and FYNNEI.

The chain carries TRBV30 and TRBJ2-1; the D gene is possibly TRBD1 (6 bases). CDR1 and CDR2 (germline): GTSNPN, SVGIG (reference sequence). The CDR3 loop spans 12 amino acids. Trimming stripped 5 bases from V and 4 bases from J, with 9 bases between. CDR3 protein: CAWLQGYNEQFF. Here the CDR3 DNA reads TGTGCCTGGCTCCAGGGGTACAATGAGCAGTTCTTC.

J is TRBJ1-2 and V is TRBV4-1; no clear D gene. Germline V gene sequence: CDR1 MGHRA, CDR2 YSYEKL. This CDR3 region has 17 residues. V was pared by 4 bases and J by 2 bases, with 20 bases between. Written as DNA, the CDR3 is TGCGCCAGCAGCCCCCGATTAGGCGCCATCGAGAACTATGGCTACACCTTC. Its protein is CASSPRLGAIENYGYTF.

V usage is TRBV7-9 and J usage is TRBJ1-1, with D maybe TRBD1 (5 bases). V dropped 10 bases and J dropped 3 bases, with 15 bases sitting between them. The CDR3 is made up of 13 amino acids. Germline-derived CDR1 and CDR2 are SEHNR and FQNEAQ (reference sequence). The CDR3 here is CATADTTDTEAFF. DNA for the CDR3: TGTGCCACCGCGGACACGACGGACACTGAAGCTTTCTTT.

CDR3 sequence: CASSPDQGGSEPQHF. DNA of the CDR3: TGTGCCAGCAGTCCCGATCAGGGGGGGAGTGAGCCCCAGCATTTT. This chain links TRBV6-5 with TRBJ1-5, with TRBD1 matching over 7 bases. CDR1 is MNHEY and CDR2 is SVGAGI in the germline V gene. The CDR3 covers 15 residues. V lost 5 bases to trimming and J lost 8 bases; unmatched junction nucleotides: 12.

As to this clone: Other DNA sequences in the sample encode the same CDR3. This rearrangement joins TRBV5-4 to TRBJ1-2; a weak D match, TRBD1 (6 bases). Deletions cut 4 bases from V and 1 base from J, with 20 bases between. The CDR3 spans 17 residues. CDR1 and CDR2 from the germline V gene are SGHNT and YYREEE (reference sequence). CDR3 sequence: CASSGVPTGTDNYGYTF. The CDR3 DNA is TGTGCCAGCAGCGGAGTACCCACAGGGACTGATAACTATGGCTACACCTTC. The full variable domain, with the rest looked up from reference TRBV5-4 and TRBJ1-2, is ETGVTQSPTHLIKTRGQQVTLRCSSQSGHNTVSWYQQALGQGPQFIFQYYREEENGRGNFPPRFSGLQFPNYSSELNVNALELDDSALYLCASSGVPTGTDNYGYTFGSGTRLTVV.

The chain has TRBV5-5 and TRBJ2-3; D is perhaps TRBD1 (5 bases). V was pared by 0 bases and J by 3 bases, with 14 bases between. Germline values: CDR1 SGHKS, CDR2 YYEKEE (reference sequence). CDR3 length: 16 amino acids. The CDR3 region has the DNA TGTGCCAGCAGCTTGGGGCCAGGGCCTAGTACAGATACGCAGTATTTT. Translation gives CASSLGPGPSTDTQYF.

The rearrangement links TRBV28 to TRBJ2-5; the D is unclear. The CDR3 has 11 amino acids. V gave up 7 bases and J gave up 4 bases, with 7 bases separating them. Germline V gene sequence: CDR1 MDHEN, CDR2 SYDVKM. Here the CDR3 reads CASTGSETQYF. CDR3 nucleotides: TGTGCCAGCACAGGTTCAGAGACCCAGTACTTC.

The chain uses TRBV5-6 and TRBJ2-3, with TRBD2 matching over 13 bases. Germline-derived CDR1 and CDR2 are SGHDT and YYEEEE. V lost 4 bases and J lost 5; bases outside the gene matches: 4. This CDR3 has 15 amino acids. CDR3 region: CASSGGTSGIDTQYF. In nucleotides, the CDR3 is TGTGCCAGCAGCGGCGGGACTAGCGGGATAGATACGCAGTATTTT.

The chain employs TRBV27 and TRBJ1-5; tentatively, D is TRBD1 (5 bases). V was shortened by 5 bases and J by 3 bases, with 20 bases between the two germline ends. The CDR3 is 17 amino acids. CDR1 is MNHEY, CDR2 SMNVEV, per germline (reference sequence). CDR3 region: CASSPRLGGPLNQPQHF. The CDR3 DNA reads TGTGCCAGCAGTCCCCGGTTGGGGGGACCGCTCAATCAGCCCCAGCATTTT.

Here the CDR3 DNA reads TGTGCCAGCAGTTTCAGGCTTCGGGAAAAACTGTTTTTT. Its translation: CASSFRLREKLFF. This chain connects TRBV28 to TRBJ1-4; D not resolved. The germline V gene encodes CDR1 MDHEN and CDR2 SYDVKM. The CDR3 totals 13 residues. The V gene lost 3 bases and the J gene lost 8 bases, with 10 bases spanning the gap.